This T cell receptor beta chain originates from a study of CD8 T cells in ankylosing spondylitis. Regarding the study as a whole: The study looked at matched synovial fluid samples from ankylosing spondylitis patients. Disease-linked clones were reported to be significantly enriched there. Prior literature has documented some motif variants in synovial fluid and blood from reactive arthritis.

Each TCR beta library was made by quantitative 5'-RACE that incorporated molecular barcodes. TCRdb processed the 5' RACE reads anew with MiXCR; each CDR3 protein has one entry. In the table there are 200,000 to 300,000 distinct CDR3 sequences, 8% to 10% of which are singletons. CDR3 size: 14 residues. Germline CDR1 and CDR2: DFQATT and SNEGSKA (reference sequence). V lost 2 bases to trimming and J lost 0 bases, with 10 bases between them. Points on this clonotype: The antigen remains undetermined.

Material for sequencing was blood, either unsorted or a sorted T cell fraction (not recorded which). V usage is TRBV20-1 and J usage is TRBJ2-5; tentatively, D is TRBD2 (6 bases). The receptor's source is a female donor with ankylosing spondylitis or in good health (not recorded which). CDR3 sequence reads: CSARHSGNQETQYF. CDR3 in DNA: TGCAGTGCTAGACATAGCGGTAACCAAGAGACCCAGTACTTC.